Listed here are 14 T cell receptor beta chains from one sample, sequenced in a study of OX40 agonist ivuxolimab in advanced cancers. Here immunoSEQ multiplex PCR was the method, and the copy in TCRdb shows in-frame clones only, minus some. The table includes fewer than 85,000 clones, about four fifths detected once. The starting material was CD4+ or CD8+ T cells sorted from blood, obtained in a trial of the OX40 agonist ivuxolimab. The receptor set was obtained from an adult with an advanced solid tumor such as melanoma, head and neck, liver or kidney cancer.

CDR3 region: CASSPEQASLNSPLHF. The CDR3 coding sequence is TGTGCCAGCTCACCAGAGCAAGCCTCCCTTAATTCACCCCTCCACTTT. V gene TRBV18 combines with J gene TRBJ1-6, with D unresolved. Germline CDR1 reads KGHSH; CDR2 reads LQKENI. Deletions cut 2 bases from V and 6 bases from J, with 14 bases between. The CDR3 is 16 amino acids.

This chain joins TRBV28 and TRBJ2-7; no clear D. CDR1 and CDR2 (germline): MDHEN, SYDVKM. V was cut by 1 base and J by 3 bases, with 10 bases left in between. There are 14 residues in the CDR3. CDR3 DNA sequence: TGTGCCAGCAGTTTATCCGGCCCAAACTACGAGCAGTACTTC. Its protein is CASSLSGPNYEQYF.

With respect to this clone: This specimen includes other DNA sequences encoding the same CDR3. CDR3 loop: CASSEQGPYNEQFF. As DNA, the CDR3 is TGTGCCAGCAGTGAACAGGGACCATACAATGAGCAGTTCTTC. The rearrangement joins TRBV2 to TRBJ2-1; D is possibly TRBD1 or TRBD2 (5 bases each). The CDR3 sequence is 14 residues long. Germline CDR1 is SNHLY and CDR2 is FYNNEI. V gave up 2 bases and J gave up 4 bases, with 9 bases separating them.

The genes are TRBV2 and TRBJ1-2; 7 positions agree with TRBD1. Germline CDR1 is SNHLY and CDR2 is FYNNEI. CDR3 length equals 14 residues. V shed 5 bases and J 5 bases; nucleotides not matched to a gene: 8. The CDR3 DNA reads TGTGCCAGCAGTCGACAGGGAAGTTTGTATGGCTACACCTTC. This translates into CASSRQGSLYGYTF. Together with reference TRBV2 and TRBJ1-2, the CDR3 gives the full variable domain: EPEVTQTPSHQVTQMGQEVILRCVPISNHLYFYWYRQILGQKVEFLVSFYNNEISEKSEIFDDQFSVERPDGSNFTLKIRSTKLEDSAMYFCASSRQGSLYGYTFGSGTRLTVV.

The genes are TRBV28 and TRBJ1-6, with 9 bases fitting TRBD1. The V and J ends lost 2 bases and 9 bases, in that order; junction bases with no gene match: 8. Germline CDR1 reads MDHEN; CDR2 reads SYDVKM. The CDR3 runs 16 residues. The CDR3 is CASSLGWDRAGSPLHF. Here the CDR3 DNA reads TGTGCCAGCAGTTTAGGTTGGGACAGGGCTGGTTCACCCCTCCACTTT. Full variable domain (outside the CDR3, taken from reference TRBV28 and TRBJ1-6): DVKVTQSSRYLVKRTGEKVFLECVQDMDHENMFWYRQDPGLGLRLIYFSYDVKMKEKGDIPEGYSVSREKKERFSLILESASTNQTSMYLCASSLGWDRAGSPLHFGNGTRLTVT.

This clone was detected once. The chain is built from TRBV2 and TRBJ2-1, with D hard to call. This CDR3 region has 13 residues. Per germline, CDR1 SNHLY and CDR2 FYNNEI. Trimming pared 7 bases from V and 3 bases from J, leaving 10 bases between. As DNA, the CDR3 is TGTGCCAGCACCGACGGTGACTACAATGAGCAGTTCTTC. The encoded protein is CASTDGDYNEQFF.

Comments on this clone: A much larger clone sits a single nucleotide away, making a read error possible. This likely comes from a read error, as the CDR3 has no conserved phenylalanine or tryptophan at its end. The chain is built from TRBV6-6 and TRBJ2-2, with D possibly TRBD1 on 5 matching bases. Germline loops: CDR1 MNHNY, CDR2 SVGAGI (reference sequence). V dropped 10 bases and J dropped 1 base, with 13 bases sitting between them. CDR3 length: 14 amino acids. The CDR3 nucleotides are TGTGCCATCGGTGGGGCGGAGAACACCGGGGAGCTGTTTCTT. Translating it yields CAIGGAENTGELFL.

This clone was observed once. V and J are TRBV19 and TRBJ2-2, with D perhaps matching TRBD2 (5 bases). Germline values: CDR1 LNHDA, CDR2 SQIVND (reference sequence). The V end was cut by 3 bases, the J end by 6 bases, with 14 bases between. This CDR3 is 15 amino acids long. CDR3 DNA: TGTGCCAGTAGTATGAGGTCCACCGGGGCCGGGGAGCTGTTTTTT. As protein: CASSMRSTGAGELFF.

This chain joins TRBV5-1 and TRBJ2-5, with D maybe TRBD2 (6 bases). V was pared by 4 bases and J by 5 bases, with 12 bases between. The V gene's germline CDR1 is SGHRS and CDR2 YFSETQ. The CDR3 covers 13 residues. The CDR3 region has the DNA TGCGCCAGCAGCCCGGGACTCTCCGAGACCCAGTACTTC. Translated, it gives CASSPGLSETQYF.

The J gene is TRBJ2-3, the V gene TRBV7-8; TRBD2 aligns across 10 bases. Unmatched junction bases numbered 4, after V lost 4 bases and J lost 3 bases. The CDR3 sequence is 15 residues long. Germline V gene lookup returns CDR1 SGHVS and CDR2 FQNEAQ. In DNA form, the CDR3 reads TGTGCCAGCAGCTCCCTAGCGGGAGTAACAGATACGCAGTATTTT. This sequence encodes CASSSLAGVTDTQYF.

The V call is TRBV5-1, the J call TRBJ1-1; D uncertain. V was shortened by 0 bases and J by 1 base, with 4 bases between the two germline ends. Germline CDR1 is SGHRS and CDR2 is YFSETQ. This CDR3 region has 13 residues. Written as DNA, the CDR3 is TGCGCCAGCAGCTTGGACAGGAACACTGAAGCTTTCTTT. Its protein is CASSLDRNTEAFF.

This clone was seen just once. This chain links TRBV5-4 with TRBJ2-5, with D possibly matching TRBD1 (5 bases). Trimming pared 1 base from V and 4 bases from J, leaving 11 bases between. Germline V gene lookup returns CDR1 SGHNT and CDR2 YYREEE (reference sequence). The length of the CDR3 is 14 residues. The CDR3 DNA is TGTGCCAGCAGCTTGCCCAGGGAAGGAGAGACCCAGTACTTC. This gives the protein CASSLPREGETQYF. The full variable domain, in which reference TRBV5-4 and TRBJ2-5 provide the parts outside the CDR3, is ETGVTQSPTHLIKTRGQQVTLRCSSQSGHNTVSWYQQALGQGPQFIFQYYREEENGRGNFPPRFSGLQFPNYSSELNVNALELDDSALYLCASSLPREGETQYFGPGTRLLVL.

This chain links TRBV5-1 with TRBJ2-1, with D unclear. CDR3 length equals 12 residues. Germline CDR1 SGHRS, CDR2 YFSETQ. Trimming removed 3 bases from V and 3 bases from J, with 4 bases in between. CDR3 sequence reads: CASSSNYNEQFF. CDR3 nucleotides: TGCGCCAGCAGCTCCAACTACAATGAGCAGTTCTTC.

This clone was observed a single time. As DNA, the CDR3 is TGTGCCAGCAGGGACAGCGGGAGCTATGGCTACACCTTC. The encoded protein is CASRDSGSYGYTF. This chain uses TRBV2 with TRBJ1-2, with TRBD1 as a possible D gene (6 bases). The CDR3 contains 13 residues. CDR1 and CDR2 (germline): SNHLY, FYNNEI. The ends were cut back, 6 bases at V and 4 bases at J, with 12 bases in the middle.